This T cell receptor beta chain was sequenced in a study of sequential checkpoint blockade in melanoma. Regarding treatment: randomized to nivolumab then ipilimumab (arm A) or the reverse (arm B). This CDR3 contains 18 residues. The trim removed 4 bases at V and 4 bases at J, leaving 10 bases unmatched. Germline V CDR1 and CDR2: SGDLS, YYNGEE. Clones were read by immunoSEQ multiplex PCR, and TCRdb kept only the in-frame ones, dropping some. The table lists around 20,000 clones, approximately 79% of them singletons. Material: CD8+ T cells sorted from blood (inferred from file names), obtained from a patient given nivolumab and ipilimumab in sequence. The TCR originated in a human donor with melanoma. The genes are TRBV9 and TRBJ2-5; 16 nucleotides agree with TRBD2. The CDR3 DNA reads TGTGCCAGCAGCTTATCCGGGACTAGCGGGGGGGCGATAGAGACCCAGTACTTC. It is translated as CASSLSGTSGGAIETQYF.